What follows describes a single T cell receptor beta chain. A far larger clone is a single base away, which makes a read error likely. This CDR3 spans 15 amino acids. V lost 10 bases, J lost 3 bases, and 22 bases lay in between. This sample was included in a study of low-dose radiotherapy and immunotherapy resistance in tumors. Background on the study: Patients of Cohort 1 had 0.5 Gy fractions every 2 weeks, which summed to 6.5 Gy.

Alpha and beta chains were covered, as first-strand cDNA relied on TRAV- and TRBV-specific primers. The authors ran around 19 PCR cycles to amplify TCRs with a constant-region primer and V-primer adapter. MiXCR, run by TCRdb on the reads, gives a single entry per CDR3 protein. The sample lists 75,000 to 95,000 distinct CDR3 sequences; about 19% were seen once. The sample's time point: before trial treatment. The TCR sequence derives from a male donor with prostate cancer. Sequenced here: PBMCs, sampled before treatment. This chain uses TRBV5-3 with TRBJ1-2; D is undetermined. TRBV5-3 is an ORF, with its function uncertain. CDR3 nucleotides: TGTGCCGGCAGCTCGGGGTGGGTGTCGGACTATGGCTACACCTTC. Protein product: CAGSSGWVSDYGYTF.